Listed here is a single TCR beta chain. The CDR3 has 12 amino acids. The germline CDR1 and CDR2 sequences are LNHDA and SQIVND (reference sequence). Trimming took off 6 bases at V and 7 bases at J, with 10 bases between the two ends. This entry comes from a study of CD8 T cells in Susac syndrome. FACS was used to enrich TEMRA cells, whereas the CD8+ and CD4+ T cells were obtained by negative isolation. Reverse transcription used roughly 0.5 to 1 ug RNA and random hexamers. A multiplex approach, immunoSEQ multiplex PCR, amplified TCR beta CDR3 across 54 Vbeta and 13 Jbeta. TCRdb re-analysed the immunoSEQ multiplex PCR reads in MiXCR, keeping a single row per CDR3 protein. Of about 160,000 distinct CDR3 sequences listed, just under 95% were seen once; the top ten hold roughly 0.13%.

The sequencing input was CD4+ T cells from PBMCs. This receptor was identified in a human donor in good health. The V gene is TRBV19, the J gene TRBJ1-5, with D possibly matching TRBD1 (6 bases). The CDR3 DNA reads TGTGCCAGTAGGAGGGACATCCAGCCCCAGCATTTT. Translation gives CASRRDIQPQHF. The full variable domain, completed using reference TRBV19 and TRBJ1-5, is DGGITQSPKYLFRKEGQNVTLSCEQNLNHDAMYWYRQDPGQGLRLIYYSQIVNDFQKGDIAEGYSVSREKKESFPLTVTSAQKNPTAFYLCASRRDIQPQHFGDGTRLSIL.